This entry concerns a single T cell receptor beta chain. Method: immunoSEQ multiplex PCR; TCRdb's copy keeps in-frame clones and lacks some. The data hold a few hundred thousand clones, with 81% observed a single time. This sample is part of a study of blood T cell repertoires in COVID-19. Sequences were obtained from peripheral blood. This receptor was taken from a human donor with acute or convalescent COVID-19. The donor label of this sample is uncertain.

CDR3 amino acids: CASSLDQVNTEAFF. CDR3 in DNA: TGTGCCAGCAGCTTAGATCAGGTGAACACTGAAGCTTTCTTT. This chain links TRBV7-2 with TRBJ1-1; D gene ambiguous. The CDR3 runs 14 residues. CDR1 SGHTA and CDR2 FQGNSA come from the germline V gene. The V and J ends lost 1 base and 0 bases respectively, with 6 bases between them.